A single sample gave rise to the 8 T cell receptor beta chains below, sequenced in a study of CD8 T cells in ankylosing spondylitis. In TCRdb, the 5' RACE reads were re-called with MiXCR into one record per CDR3 protein. The sample holds 120,000 or so distinct CDR3 sequences, roughly 13% seen once. Sequenced: blood, either unsorted or a sorted T cell fraction (not recorded which). These receptors were collected from a female donor with ankylosing spondylitis or in good health (not recorded which).

The chain combines TRBV11-3 with TRBJ1-1; TRBD1 matches at 8 bases. V shed 5 bases and J 4 bases; nucleotides not matched to a gene: 9. CDR1 and CDR2 (germline): SGHNT, YENEEA. CDR3 size: 15 residues. CDR3 region: CASSPSGTGPTEAFF. Here the CDR3 DNA reads TGTGCCAGCAGCCCCTCGGGGACAGGCCCCACTGAAGCTTTCTTT.

The V gene is TRBV12-3 or TRBV12-4, the J gene TRBJ2-1; TRBD1 is a possible D gene (5 bases). V dropped 4 bases and J dropped 4 bases, with 8 bases sitting between them. The CDR3 is 13 amino acids. The CDR3 reads CASSWGYYNEQFF. CDR3 DNA sequence: TGTGCCAGCAGTTGGGGCTATTACAATGAGCAGTTCTTC.

Remarks on this clonotype: This may arise from a read error, as a much more abundant clone is one base away. This chain uses TRBV21-1 with TRBJ1-1. TRBV21-1 represents a pseudogene. The CDR3 runs 14 residues. CDR3 coding DNA: TGTGCCAGCACCACTGTGATACGGCGGACTGAAGCTTTCTTT. This gives the protein CASTTVIRRTEAFF.

In this sample, this clonotype turned up a few times. This rearrangement joins TRBV7-9 to TRBJ2-7; 8 bases map to TRBD1. The CDR3 runs 15 residues. CDR1 is SEHNR, CDR2 FQNEAQ, per germline (reference sequence). Germline trimming cut 3 bases from V and 2 bases from J; bases unmatched to any gene: 6. CDR3 region: CASSLEDRAAYEQYF. The CDR3 DNA is TGTGCCAGCAGCTTGGAGGACAGGGCCGCCTACGAGCAGTACTTC. Full variable domain (remainder filled in from reference TRBV7-9 and TRBJ2-7): DTGVSQNPRHKITKRGQNVTFRCDPISEHNRLYWYRQTLGQGPEFLTYFQNEAQLEKSRLLSDRFSAERPKGSFSTLEIQRTEQGDSAMYLCASSLEDRAAYEQYFGPGTRLTVT.

J is TRBJ2-5 and V is TRBV4-2, with D maybe TRBD1 (5 bases). Germline CDR1 LGHNA, CDR2 YNFKEQ. This CDR3 region has 14 residues. Trimming took off 0 bases at V and 5 bases at J, with 10 bases between the two ends. The CDR3: CASSQDSGWETQYF. CDR3 coding DNA: TGTGCCAGCAGCCAAGATTCAGGGTGGGAGACCCAGTACTTC.

The table lists this clonotype with many counts. V is TRBV12-3 or TRBV12-4 and J is TRBJ2-2; TRBD1 is a possible D gene (6 bases). The ends were cut back, 2 bases at V and 6 bases at J, with 13 bases in the middle. The CDR3 covers 15 residues. CDR3 loop: CASSLSGDSSGELFF. The CDR3 DNA sequence: TGTGCCAGCAGTTTATCAGGGGATTCCTCCGGGGAGCTGTTTTTT.

V is TRBV10-3 and J is TRBJ1-5; TRBD1 might be the D (5 bases). The V gene's germline CDR1 is ENHRY and CDR2 SYGVKD. The CDR3 consists of 14 residues. The germline V and J ends were trimmed by 3 bases and 3 bases, with 9 bases remaining between them. The CDR3 sequence: CAISEGEVNQPQHF. The CDR3, as DNA: TGTGCCATCAGTGAAGGGGAGGTCAATCAGCCCCAGCATTTT.

Many counts were recorded for this clonotype. The rearrangement links TRBV7-9 to TRBJ1-6; no clear D gene. Germline V gene sequence: CDR1 SEHNR, CDR2 FQNEAQ (reference sequence). Trimming removed 4 bases from V and 8 bases from J, with 12 bases in between. The length of the CDR3 is 14 residues. CDR3: CASSSIRMDSPLHF. DNA for the CDR3: TGTGCCAGCAGCTCTATCCGTATGGATTCACCCCTCCACTTT.